The present TCR beta chain was sequenced within a study of cytomegalovirus exposure and HLA in healthy donors. Among the approximately 130 subjects of the validation cohort, separate from the approximately 670-subject first cohort, were the donors. Assay: immunoSEQ multiplex PCR; the TCRdb copy retains only in-frame clones and omits some. The sample records under 200,000 clones, 75% to 95% being singletons. The germline gives CDR1 SNHLY, CDR2 FYNNEI. V was cut by 4 bases and J by 0 bases, with 5 bases left in between. The CDR3 runs to 13 residues. Sequenced: PBMCs. This receptor was obtained from a young woman in good health and CMV-seropositive. J is TRBJ2-3 and V is TRBV2; TRBD2 might be the D (5 bases). CDR3 sequence: CASSGTSTDTQYF. The CDR3 DNA reads as TGTGCCAGCAGTGGGACTAGCACAGATACGCAGTATTTT.